This T cell receptor (beta chain) appears in the sequencing data of a study of CD8+CD57+ T cells in acquired aplastic anemia. General study findings and limits: Any difference that existed in CD8+ Simpson's diversity between patients and controls was not significant.

Genomic DNA, the template, was used for profiling of the TCR beta VDJ and CDR3. From the reads, TCRdb called clonotypes with MiXCR, one entry per CDR3 protein. The table records 250,000 to 350,000 distinct CDR3 sequences, approximately 58% of them present only once. Germline V gives CDR1 WSHSY, CDR2 SAAADI. This CDR3 has 16 amino acids. Trimming left V 8 bases short and J 9 bases short, with 26 bases between. Sequencing was done on patients that had shown CD8+CD57+ cell expansion by flow cytometry. Worth noting for this clonotype: Its antigen is undetermined.

This rearrangement joins TRBV10-2 to TRBJ2-1; D tentatively reads TRBD1 or TRBD2 (5 bases each). This clonotype was sampled from a human donor with aplastic anemia. Sequenced sample: sorted CD4+, CD8+, or CD8+CD57+ T cells (not recorded which) from PBMCs. The CDR3 spells CASEEIGDRRRAEQFF. For the CDR3, the DNA is TGCGCCAGCGAAGAGATCGGGGACCGCAGAAGGGCTGAGCAGTTCTTC.